This TCR beta chain originates from a study of T cell responses to AZD1222 COVID-19 vaccine. General study findings and limits: Spike-specific TCR breadth and depth rose after two AZD1222 doses. Clonal diversity was possibly underestimated, and white British individuals and females predominated among donors.

The CDR3 is 16 amino acids. Germline assignment: CDR1 SGHVS and CDR2 FNYEAQ. Trimming shortened V by 1 base and J by 9 bases, and 19 bases separated the two germline ends. In the case of this clone: The antigen remains unidentified.

Sequencing used immunoSEQ multiplex PCR; TCRdb keeps in-frame clones, though not all of them. This sample has over 25,000 clones, with roughly 78% found just once. The clonotype was recovered from an adult in good health. The specimen comprised peripheral blood, sampled on day 0 of AZD1222 vaccination. The chain couples TRBV7-6 to TRBJ1-5, with a tentative D call TRBD1 (6 bases). The CDR3, as DNA: TGTGCCAGCAGCTTAGACAGGGCCCCCTTTGGTGTGCCCCAGCATTTT. Its translation is CASSLDRAPFGVPQHF. Full variable domain (outside the CDR3, taken from reference TRBV7-6 and TRBJ1-5): GAGVSQSPRYKVTKRGQDVALRCDPISGHVSLYWYRQALGQGPEFLTYFNYEAQQDKSGLPNDRFSAERPEGSISTLTIQRTEQRDSAMYRCASSLDRAPFGVPQHFGDGTRLSIL.